This T cell receptor beta chain originates from a study of Ad26.COV2.S vaccination and SARS-CoV-2 variants (dated by TCRdb to the early 2020s). For context, the study as a whole: Vaccine-arm donors came from COV1001, a multicentre, randomized, double-blind, placebo-controlled phase I-IIa trial of Ad26.COV2.S in healthy adults. Ad26.COV2.S was administered intramuscularly at a dose of 5x10^10 or 1x10^11 viral particles, either as one shot or as two shots given 56 days apart. TCRbeta repertoire sequencing served as the tool for gauging how specific and how broad the SARS-CoV-2-reactive T cell receptors were following Ad26.COV2.S vaccination. The TCR-sequenced set comprised approximately 32 samples: some 20 Ad26.COV2.S vaccine recipients, 5 placebo recipients and 8 SARS-CoV-2 convalescent individuals. Trial participants were randomized into five groups of five, in which low-dose or high-dose Ad26.COV2.S was given once or twice, or placebo was given on both occasions. Investigators did not know the trial group allocation while performing experiments and assessing outcomes.

Results the study describes overall, beyond this receptor: Comparable non-spike TCR breadth was observed between vaccine and placebo recipients, consistent with only spike being contained in the vaccine. Comparing responses between vaccine doses or regimens was not something the study was powered to do. The authors noted that total T cell responses may have been underestimated by the TCR breadth and depth analyses. Spike-specific TCR breadth was higher in Ad26.COV2.S recipients than in placebo recipients (P = 0.0014). Substantial breadth of spike-specific CD8+ and CD4+ T cell responses was reported after vaccination.

From the cysteine through the phenylalanine, the CDR3 covers 14 amino acids. Only the CDR3 DNA is retained, 42 bases long and in frame from the first base. Trimming leaves V shorter by 5 bases and J shorter by 1 base, with the junction holding 2 bases beyond the gene matches. Taken from the germline V gene, the CDR1 and CDR2 loops are SGDLS and YYNGEE. To note about this clone: No antigen is known for it. Within one base of it there is no much larger clone, and no base qualities were kept.

The treatment or condition label here, explained by the study, means: about 20 received Ad26.COV2.S at low or high dose, single or two shots; roughly five received placebo; per-sample allocation not given. Repertoires of vaccine and placebo recipients were sequenced from samples collected on day 63 after the first injection. In Cohort 1b, 20 to 25 adults aged 18-55 years were enrolled at a single site in Boston, USA, between 29 July and 7 August 2020. As a vaccine, Ad26.COV2.S was a replication-incompetent adenovirus type 26 vector that expressed a prefusion-stabilized SARS-CoV-2 spike protein derived from the original Wuhan strain. TCRbeta CDR3 regions were sequenced with the immunoSEQ Assay. After extraction, genomic DNA underwent amplification by bias-controlled multiplex PCR, followed by high-throughput sequencing. In the authors' own workflow: To quantify the absolute abundance of every unique TCRbeta CDR3 region, sequences were collapsed and filtered. T cell fraction was estimated by normalization of TCRbeta template counts to usable DNA, with usable DNA being measured through amplification of reference genes present in all nucleated cells. Repertoire TCRs were annotated as SARS-CoV-2-specific by exact matching of V gene, CDR3 amino acid sequence and J gene to a known reactive TCR set. The reference SARS-CoV-2 TCR set came from MIRA and was filtered for enrichment in COVID-19-positive ImmuneCODE repertoires, removing public or cross-reactive TCRs. Drawing on the MIRA antigens, annotated TCRs were analysed further at the level of specific ORF or position within ORF. Depth was the summed frequency of annotated unique rearrangements, while breadth was defined as annotated unique rearrangements over total unique productive rearrangements. Two-sided Wilcoxon rank-sum tests were applied when comparing TCR breadth between groups. The table was pulled from immuneACCESS by TCRdb, which kept in-frame rearrangements only. Such tables lose some clones; where checked, under half of the loss comes from unresolved V genes, and the rest has no known cause. V and J calls and clone size are copied from that table; D and trimming were computed from the DNA. The sample table shows some 300,000 clones, and about 86% are seen once. The ten largest clones take up around 2% of the sample.

The sequence came from a person aged 18-65 years who received the Ad26.COV2.S COVID-19 vaccine or a placebo. This sample comprised peripheral blood, obtained in a trial of Ad26.COV2.S vaccine versus placebo. This chain is built from TRBV9 and TRBJ2-2, with 7 middle bases fitting TRBD2. The DNA reads TGTGCCAGCAGGGGCGGGGGGAACACCGGGGAGCTGTTTTTT. Its translation is CASRGGGNTGELFF.